These T cell receptor beta chains were read from a single sample in a study of blood T cell repertoires in COVID-19. Data came from immunoSEQ multiplex PCR; TCRdb stores just in-frame clones and leaves some out. The sample lists 150,000 or so clones, 70% to 90% seen once, with around 8% in the top ten. Sequenced: peripheral blood. These receptors originate from a woman in her sixties or seventies with COVID-19, enrolled during active disease. The CDR3 runs from the conserved cysteine through the conserved F or W. A D gene is named only where the DNA matches it firmly. A clone size is listed for some rows: how often the clone was seen (once, few, many), or a class if it is expanded.

cdr3_nt,cdr3_aa,d_call,clone_size,v_call,j_call
TGTGCCAGCAGCTTAGCGCTCGAATCGGGGGGACTCTACAATGAGCAGTTCTTC,CASSLALESGGLYNEQFF,TRBD2,NA,TRBV7-9,TRBJ2-1
TGTGCCAGCAGCCTTAACAGGGGCCGGAACTATGGCTACACCTTC,CASSLNRGRNYGYTF,TRBD1,NA,TRBV13,TRBJ1-2
TGCAGTGCTAGGAGACTCCATACGCAGTATTTT,CSARRLHTQYF,NA,NA,TRBV20-1,TRBJ2-3
TGTGCCAGCAGCGAGGCGGGGGGGCCTGGCACAGATACGCAGTATTTT,CASSEAGGPGTDTQYF,TRBD2,NA,TRBV9,TRBJ2-3
TGTGCCAGCAGTTACGGCCGGGGGTCAGGGGAGACCCAGTACTTC,CASSYGRGSGETQYF,NA,NA,TRBV6-5,TRBJ2-5
TGTGCCAGCAGCCCCCGGGTCGCCTCCTACGAGCAGTACTTC,CASSPRVASYEQYF,NA,NA,TRBV7-8,TRBJ2-7
TGTGCCAGCAGCGTATCTGGGCGGGGTCTCTACAATGAGCAGTTCTTC,CASSVSGRGLYNEQFF,NA,NA,TRBV9,TRBJ2-1
TGTGCCAGCTCCCCCCGACTAGACGCTGATACGCAGTATTTT,CASSPRLDADTQYF,NA,NA,TRBV6-5,TRBJ2-3
TGTGCCAGCAGTGACTCGCCTAGCGGGGTATTGGGTGAGCAGTTCTTC,CASSDSPSGVLGEQFF,TRBD2,NA,TRBV6-4,TRBJ2-1
TGTGCCAGTCATCCCCACCTAGACAGGCACACTGAAGCTTTCTTT,CASHPHLDRHTEAFF,NA,NA,TRBV6-5,TRBJ1-1
TGCGCCAGCAGCCAAGGCTGGGCTAGGCGGGGGAGGTACGAGCAGTACTTC,CASSQGWARRGRYEQYF,TRBD2,NA,TRBV4-1,TRBJ2-7
TGTGCCAGCAGCTCGGGGTTGAACACTGAAGCTTTCTTT,CASSSGLNTEAFF,NA,NA,TRBV7-6,TRBJ1-1
TGTGCCAGCAGTCTTAGACAGACATACAATGAGCAGTTCTTC,CASSLRQTYNEQFF,NA,NA,TRBV6-5,TRBJ2-1
TGTGCCAGCAGCAAAGCGAGGCGGAGAAATCAGCCCCAGCATTTT,CASSKARRRNQPQHF,NA,NA,TRBV21-1,TRBJ1-5
TGCGCCAGCAGCCAAGGGACAGGAGCATTGAACACTGAAGCTTTCTTT,CASSQGTGALNTEAFF,TRBD1,NA,TRBV4-3,TRBJ1-1
TGCGCCAGCAGCCCCCTGGTACAGGGGGCAAGTTGGAACACTGAAGCTTTCTTT,CASSPLVQGASWNTEAFF,TRBD1,once,TRBV4-1,TRBJ1-1
TGTGCCATCAGTGACGGAGAGGGGGCTGATGAGCAGTTCTTC,CAISDGEGADEQFF,TRBD1,NA,TRBV10-3,TRBJ2-1
TGCGCCAGCAGCTCCTCCACCGGGACACTTTCTTTCGGGGAGCTGTTTTTT,CASSSSTGTLSFGELFF,NA,NA,TRBV5-1,TRBJ2-2
TGTGCCAGCAGCTTAGCCAGGGTATGGGGCACTGAAGCTTTCTTT,CASSLARVWGTEAFF,NA,NA,TRBV7-8,TRBJ1-1
TGCGCCAGCAGACAATACCAGATCTTCCGGGGGGGCACAGATACGCAGTATTTT,CASRQYQIFRGGTDTQYF,TRBD2,NA,TRBV23-1,TRBJ2-3
TGTGCCAGCAGTGAATACACGGGGAAGGGCACTGAAGCTTTCTTT,CASSEYTGKGTEAFF,NA,NA,TRBV25-1,TRBJ1-1
TGTGCCAGCACGCGGGGGAATCAAAACATTCAGTACTTC,CASTRGNQNIQYF,TRBD2,NA,TRBV12-3/TRBV12-4,TRBJ2-4
TGTGCCAGCAGTCTTAGACAGGCAAATCAGCCCCAGCATTTT,CASSLRQANQPQHF,NA,NA,TRBV6-5,TRBJ1-5
TGCAGCGTTGAAGAGCGGGGGGGCCGATACGGCGAGCAGTACTTC,CSVEERGGRYGEQYF,TRBD2,NA,TRBV29-1,TRBJ2-7
TGCGCCAGCAGCTTGGGGGGCGGGATCGCTGAAGCTTTCTTT,CASSLGGGIAEAFF,NA,NA,TRBV5-1,TRBJ1-1
TGTGCCTGGAGTCCGCAGGGCGGCCAAGAGACCCAGTACTTC,CAWSPQGGQETQYF,NA,NA,TRBV30,TRBJ2-5
TGTGCCAGCAGTGCCCCTGTTCGGACAGGGTCCTACAATGAGCAGTTCTTC,CASSAPVRTGSYNEQFF,TRBD1,NA,TRBV2,TRBJ2-1
TGTGCCAGCAGTCATATTTCCCGGACAGGGAGGGGTGGCTACACCTTC,CASSHISRTGRGGYTF,TRBD1,NA,TRBV7-2,TRBJ1-2
TGTGCCAGCACCCAAGGGGGGGTACGAGTCGAGCAGTACTTC,CASTQGGVRVEQYF,NA,NA,TRBV28,TRBJ2-7
TGTGCCAGCAGTTACACGCGGACTAAAGATACGCAGTATTTT,CASSYTRTKDTQYF,NA,NA,TRBV7-9,TRBJ2-3
TGTGCCAGCAGCCTGTTGCGGGGGCTGGGGGAGCAGTACTTC,CASSLLRGLGEQYF,NA,NA,TRBV11-2,TRBJ2-7
TGTGCCAGCAGCTTGGGGGACAGGGTACCCGAGCAGTACTTC,CASSLGDRVPEQYF,TRBD1,once,TRBV13,TRBJ2-7
TGTGCCAGCAGTGAAGGGTTCAGGGACTATGGCTACACCTTC,CASSEGFRDYGYTF,NA,NA,TRBV2,TRBJ1-2
TGTGCCAGCAGCCCCACTAGCGGGGGGAGAGAGACCCAGTACTTC,CASSPTSGGRETQYF,TRBD2,NA,TRBV7-3,TRBJ2-5
TGCAGCTCCACCCTCGGGGGGACTGAAGCTTTCTTT,CSSTLGGTEAFF,NA,NA,TRBV29-1,TRBJ1-1
TGTGCCAGCAGTGATTTGGGGACACAGGACGCTAACTATGGCTACACCTTC,CASSDLGTQDANYGYTF,NA,NA,TRBV6-1,TRBJ1-2
TGTGCCAGCTCACCAGGAGACAGGGGGTATGGCTACACCTTC,CASSPGDRGYGYTF,TRBD1,NA,TRBV18,TRBJ1-2
TGTGCCAGCAGCCACGGTCTTATGGAGGGCTCACCCCTCCACTTT,CASSHGLMEGSPLHF,NA,NA,TRBV7-9,TRBJ1-6
TGTGCCAGCTCACCTGAAGGGGGTGGAGGAAACTATGGCTACACCTTC,CASSPEGGGGNYGYTF,NA,NA,TRBV18,TRBJ1-2
TGTGCCAGTAGTTCCGAGAGCTCCTATAATTCACCCCTCCACTTT,CASSSESSYNSPLHF,NA,NA,TRBV19,TRBJ1-6
TGTGCCAGCAGCGAACAGGGGGCGGGCGGCTACACCTTC,CASSEQGAGGYTF,TRBD1,NA,TRBV7-3,TRBJ1-2
TGTGCCAGCAGCCCCGAACCCGGGACAGGGGGATATGGCTACACCTTC,CASSPEPGTGGYGYTF,TRBD1,NA,TRBV7-3,TRBJ1-2
TGTGCCAGCTCACTGAGGACTAGCGGGGGACCAGATACGCAGTATTTT,CASSLRTSGGPDTQYF,TRBD2,NA,TRBV18,TRBJ2-3